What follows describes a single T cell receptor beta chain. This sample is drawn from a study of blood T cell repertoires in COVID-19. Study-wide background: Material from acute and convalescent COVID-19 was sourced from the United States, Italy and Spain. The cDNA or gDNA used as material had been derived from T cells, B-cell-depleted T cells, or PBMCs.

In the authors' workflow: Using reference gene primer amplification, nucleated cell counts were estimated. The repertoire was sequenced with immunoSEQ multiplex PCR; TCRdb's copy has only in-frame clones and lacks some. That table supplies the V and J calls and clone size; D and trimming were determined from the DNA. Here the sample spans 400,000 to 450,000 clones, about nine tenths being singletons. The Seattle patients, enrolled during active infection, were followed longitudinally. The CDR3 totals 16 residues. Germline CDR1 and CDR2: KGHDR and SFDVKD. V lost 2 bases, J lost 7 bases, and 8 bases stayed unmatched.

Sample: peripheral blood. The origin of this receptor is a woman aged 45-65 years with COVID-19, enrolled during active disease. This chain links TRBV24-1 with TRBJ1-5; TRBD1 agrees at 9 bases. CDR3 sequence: CATSDSSTGGNQPQHF. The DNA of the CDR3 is TGTGCCACCAGTGATTCATCGACAGGGGGTAACCAGCCCCAGCATTTT.